This T cell receptor beta chain stems from a study of cytomegalovirus exposure and HLA in healthy donors. General observations from the study: Cytomegalovirus association was assigned to about 150 TCR beta chains. TCR beta sequences reportedly predicted most subjects' HLA-A and HLA-B alleles accurately. Judged likely to be a sequencing artifact was a cluster of highly shared sequence variants. The authors confirmed in vitro that a few CMV-associated chains were specific for CMV antigens.

V lost 3 bases and J lost 3; bases outside the gene matches: 1. Germline CDR1 reads ENHRY; CDR2 reads SYGVKD. The CDR3 totals 14 residues. PCR primers comprised 60 Vbeta and 13 Jbeta primers. Sequenced by immunoSEQ multiplex PCR; TCRdb stores in-frame clones only, minus some. Of 100,000 to 140,000 clones in the sample, over 65% were seen once. In regard to this clone: What it recognizes is unknown.

The TCR sequence derives from a woman aged 40 to 49 in good health and CMV-seropositive. The chain employs TRBV10-3 and TRBJ2-2, with 7 nucleotides matching TRBD1. The sample comprised PBMCs. The CDR3 nucleotides are TGTGCCATCAGTGAACAGGGGCACACCGGGGAGCTGTTTTTT. This codes for CAISEQGHTGELFF.